A single sample is the source of the 19 T cell receptor beta chains below, sequenced in a study of cytomegalovirus exposure and HLA in healthy donors. The PCR had 60 Vbeta and 13 Jbeta primers. The data were produced by immunoSEQ multiplex PCR, yet TCRdb's version contains in-frame clones alone and is incomplete. The sample records 90,000 or so clones, approximately 71% being singletons. The sequenced material came from PBMCs. These receptors were obtained from a woman aged 18-35 years in good health and CMV-seropositive.

A few counts support this clone. The rearrangement uses TRBV2 and TRBJ2-7; 10 positions match TRBD1. The germline CDR1 and CDR2 sequences are SNHLY and FYNNEI. The J segment lost 3 bases and the V segment lost 7 bases, leaving 3 bases of the junction unmatched. The CDR3 has 13 amino acids. This chain's CDR3 is CASMGQGFYEQYF. The CDR3 DNA reads TGTGCCAGCATGGGACAGGGGTTCTACGAGCAGTACTTC.

This chain connects TRBV7-2 to TRBJ2-3, with TRBD1 matching over 10 bases. The V gene end was trimmed by 5 bases and the J gene end by 3 bases; junction bases not matched to a gene: 2. Germline V lookup: CDR1 SGHTA, CDR2 FQGNSA. The CDR3 is 14 amino acids. The CDR3 region is CASSPGQGTDTQYF. The CDR3 bases are TGTGCCAGCAGCCCGGGACAGGGGACAGATACGCAGTATTTT.

The chain uses TRBV7-3 and TRBJ2-3, with D possibly matching TRBD2 (7 bases). Germline CDR1 SGHTA, CDR2 FQGTGA. Trimming removed 4 bases at V and 0 bases at J, with 14 bases between. The CDR3 length is 16 residues. Written as DNA, the CDR3 is TGTGCCAGCAGCTCCCGCGGGGGACATAGCACAGATACGCAGTATTTT. Translated, it gives CASSSRGGHSTDTQYF.

V usage is TRBV27 and J usage is TRBJ1-5; 7 positions match TRBD1. There are 13 residues in the CDR3. Trimming removed 4 bases from V and 5 bases from J; junction bases left unmatched: 2. The germline V gene has CDR1 MNHEY and CDR2 SMNVEV (reference sequence). CDR3 sequence (DNA): TGTGCCAGCAGTTGGGACAGCTATCAGCCCCAGCATTTT. Translation: CASSWDSYQPQHF.

The chain is built from TRBV6-1 and TRBJ1-4; tentative D call: TRBD1 (6 bases). CDR3 length: 14 residues. Deletions cut 3 bases from V and 6 bases from J, with 11 bases between. The germline V gene has CDR1 MNHNS and CDR2 SASEGT. The CDR3 sequence is CASSDWGPDEKLFF. DNA for the CDR3: TGTGCCAGCAGTGATTGGGGGCCGGATGAAAAACTGTTTTTT.

This clone was counted only a few times. The chain employs TRBV4-3 and TRBJ2-7; D may be TRBD2 (6 bases). Germline assignment: CDR1 LGHNA and CDR2 YSLEER. This CDR3 has 14 amino acids. Trimming shortened V by 1 base and J by 3 bases, and 10 bases separated the two germline ends. The CDR3 loop reads CASSQAGAGYEQYF. As DNA, the CDR3 is TGCGCCAGCAGCCAAGCGGGAGCGGGCTACGAGCAGTACTTC.

J is TRBJ1-2 and V is TRBV6-1; the D is unclear. The V end was cut by 1 base, the J end by 7 bases, with 10 bases between. The CDR3 runs to 13 residues. The germline V gene encodes CDR1 MNHNS and CDR2 SASEGT. The CDR3 sequence is CASSEVDLRGYTF. For the CDR3, the DNA is TGTGCCAGCAGTGAAGTTGACTTACGTGGCTACACCTTC.

J is TRBJ1-3 and V is TRBV2; D uncertain. Germline V CDR1 and CDR2: SNHLY, FYNNEI. Trimming removed 10 bases at V and 0 bases at J, with 4 bases between. The CDR3 runs to 11 residues. The CDR3 loop reads CAIRSGNTIYF. The CDR3 DNA sequence: TGTGCCATCCGCTCTGGAAACACCATATATTTT.

This chain connects TRBV4-1 to TRBJ1-4, with 9 bases identical to TRBD1. Trimming removed 3 bases from V and 0 bases from J; junction bases left unmatched: 2. The CDR3 runs 16 residues. Germline CDR1 and CDR2: MGHRA and YSYEKL. CDR3 sequence: CASSQGQGATNEKLFF. The CDR3 nucleotides read TGCGCCAGCAGCCAGGGACAGGGTGCAACTAATGAAAAACTGTTTTTT.

The chain couples TRBV30 to TRBJ1-1; no clear D. CDR1 is GTSNPN, CDR2 SVGIG, per germline (reference sequence). Trimming removed 0 bases from V and 2 bases from J, with 7 bases in between. The CDR3 is made up of 13 amino acids. The CDR3 loop is CAWSVQRNTEAFF. CDR3 DNA: TGTGCCTGGAGTGTACAACGAAACACTGAAGCTTTCTTT.

The rearrangement uses TRBV19 and TRBJ2-3, with TRBD2 identical over 12 bases. The germline V gene encodes CDR1 LNHDA and CDR2 SQIVND (reference sequence). The CDR3 length is 16 residues. Trimming took 3 bases from V and 1 from J; bases not matched to a gene: 2. The CDR3 sequence is CASSIRTSGGTDTQYF. The CDR3 DNA reads TGTGCCAGTAGTATCCGGACTAGCGGGGGCACAGATACGCAGTATTTT.

V is TRBV27 and J is TRBJ2-5; 12 bases fit TRBD2. Germline V gene lookup returns CDR1 MNHEY and CDR2 SMNVEV (reference sequence). Trimming cost V 6 bases and J 2 bases; bases outside gene matches: 7. This CDR3 has 16 amino acids. The CDR3 region is CASRPTSGGQQETQYF. The CDR3 DNA sequence: TGTGCCAGCAGACCTACTAGCGGGGGGCAACAAGAGACCCAGTACTTC.

The chain links TRBV5-1 to TRBJ2-2; D call uncertain. The CDR3 covers 14 residues. V shed 1 base and J shed 3 bases, with 7 bases lying between them. Per the germline V gene, CDR1 is SGHRS and CDR2 is YFSETQ. CDR3 in amino acids: CASSLSEDTGELFF. CDR3 DNA: TGCGCCAGCAGCTTGTCCGAGGACACCGGGGAGCTGTTTTTT.

CDR3 in amino acids: CASSLAGSGGSNEQFF. CDR3 DNA sequence: TGTGCCAGCAGCTTGGCCGGGAGCGGGGGTTCCAATGAGCAGTTCTTC. The chain couples TRBV5-6 to TRBJ2-1; 8 bases fit TRBD2. Germline values: CDR1 SGHDT, CDR2 YYEEEE. This CDR3 has 16 amino acids. V trimming: 0 bases; J trimming: 6 bases; junction bases outside the gene matches: 8.

The chain has TRBV15 and TRBJ2-1, with 11 positions matching TRBD2. J gave up 4 bases and V 8 bases, and 7 bases lay outside the gene matches. This CDR3 spans 15 amino acids. Germline values: CDR1 LNHNV, CDR2 YYDKDF (reference sequence). The CDR3 is CATGGTSGGYNEQFF. The CDR3 DNA reads as TGTGCCACCGGAGGCACTAGCGGGGGATACAATGAGCAGTTCTTC.

The rearrangement joins TRBV19 to TRBJ1-5; no clear D. The CDR3 loop spans 14 amino acids. Germline CDR1 LNHDA, CDR2 SQIVND (reference sequence). V was trimmed by 5 bases and J by 4 bases, leaving 12 bases between them. The CDR3 loop reads CASSLNTGNQPQHF. The CDR3 DNA sequence: TGTGCCAGTAGTCTAAACACGGGGAATCAGCCCCAGCATTTT.

This chain connects TRBV7-8 to TRBJ1-5; 7 nucleotides match TRBD1. CDR3 length: 14 residues. Losses at the gene ends were 4 bases for V and 6 bases for J; bases not matched to a gene: 6. Germline V lookup: CDR1 SGHVS, CDR2 FQNEAQ. Written as DNA, the CDR3 is TGTGCCAGCAGCTCTCAGGGGGGCGGTCAGCCCCAGCATTTT. Translation: CASSSQGGGQPQHF.

The V and J genes are TRBV6-5 and TRBJ2-7; D perhaps matches TRBD1 (6 bases). CDR1 and CDR2 (germline): MNHEY, SVGAGI. The CDR3 is 13 residues long. V was shortened by 4 bases and J by 6 bases, with 13 bases between the two germline ends. The CDR3 nucleotides read TGTGCCAGCAGTTCCCTAACAGGGAGCGAGCAGTACTTC. Protein sequence: CASSSLTGSEQYF.

This chain links TRBV29-1 with TRBJ2-7, with D possibly being TRBD2 (5 bases). V was clipped by 4 bases and J by 2 bases, with 9 bases between them. Looked up from germline, CDR1 is SQVTM and CDR2 is ANQGSEA. The CDR3 has 12 residues. The CDR3, as DNA: TGCAGCGTTGTTCGGGGAACCTACGAGCAGTACTTC. Its translation is CSVVRGTYEQYF.